The 32 T cell receptor beta chains presented below share a single source sample, sequenced in a study of T-cell memory formation after mild COVID-19. TCRdb called the 5' RACE reads again in MiXCR, with one record for every CDR3 protein. Of roughly 150,000 distinct CDR3 sequences in the sample, about 14% were seen once. The sample comprised PBMCs or a T cell subset sorted from them (not recorded which). Receptor source: an adult woman who had mild COVID-19 (a few samples of this study predate the infection). Cell type and time point are not known.

The V gene is TRBV27, the J gene TRBJ2-1; D not resolved. CDR1 is MNHEY and CDR2 is SMNVEV in the germline V gene (reference sequence). The CDR3 length is 14 residues. The V gene lost 6 bases and the J gene lost 7 bases, with 16 bases spanning the gap. The DNA for the CDR3 is TGTGCCAGCAGCCGGCGATCGGTTGATAATGAGCAGTTCTTC. It codes for CASSRRSVDNEQFF.

The rearrangement uses TRBV6-5 and TRBJ2-7; TRBD2 might be the D (6 bases). The germline V and J ends were trimmed by 10 bases and 3 bases, with 19 bases remaining between them. The CDR3 totals 14 residues. Germline CDR1 is MNHEY and CDR2 is SVGAGI. The CDR3 protein is CATSAGNQGYEQYF. CDR3 nucleotide sequence: TGTGCCACTAGCGCGGGAAATCAGGGCTACGAGCAGTACTTC.

The rearrangement uses TRBV6-6 and TRBJ1-1, with 9 bases fitting TRBD1. Germline V gives CDR1 MNHNY, CDR2 SVGAGI (reference sequence). J lost 4 bases, V lost 0 bases, and 6 bases had no gene match. This CDR3 has 16 residues. CDR3 protein: CASSYSWGQGSTEAFF. In DNA form, the CDR3 reads TGTGCCAGCAGTTACTCGTGGGGACAGGGTAGCACTGAAGCTTTCTTT.

In its sample, this clonotype was seen many times. This chain links TRBV4-3 with TRBJ2-7; D is unclear. Germline values: CDR1 LGHNA, CDR2 YSLEER. V lost 4 bases to trimming and J lost 2 bases, with 15 bases between them. The CDR3 totals 15 residues. The DNA of the CDR3 is TGCGCCAGCAGCCTAAGCAAAGGGTATACCTACGAGCAGTACTTC. Translated, it gives CASSLSKGYTYEQYF.

V and J are TRBV6-2 or TRBV6-3 and TRBJ2-5; 10 bases are a match to TRBD2. The CDR3 is 16 residues long. The V and J ends lost 2 bases and 1 base, in that order; junction bases with no gene match: 4. Germline V gene data show CDR1 as MNHEY and CDR2 as SVGEGT. CDR3 loop: CASSYALAGTQETQYF. CDR3 bases: TGTGCCAGCAGTTACGCACTAGCGGGAACCCAAGAGACCCAGTACTTC.

The chain has TRBV24-1 and TRBJ2-1, with 7 positions matching TRBD1. With 7 bases clipped from V and 3 bases from J, the junction kept 8 bases outside the gene matches. In germline, CDR1 is KGHDR, CDR2 SFDVKD. CDR3 size: 15 residues. The CDR3 is CATSVGTEFYNEQFF. DNA for the CDR3: TGTGCCACCAGCGTAGGGACAGAGTTCTACAATGAGCAGTTCTTC.

This clonotype has just one count. The V call is TRBV4-1, the J call TRBJ1-3; the D gene is possibly TRBD1 (6 bases). This CDR3 contains 16 residues. Germline CDR1 and CDR2: MGHRA and YSYEKL. Trimming stripped 1 base from V and 2 bases from J, with 12 bases between. CDR3 region: CASSQVHTGPGNTIYF. CDR3 coding DNA: TGCGCCAGCAGCCAAGTTCACACAGGGCCTGGAAACACCATATATTTT.

The V gene is TRBV25-1, the J gene TRBJ2-2; 8 bases map to TRBD2. Germline-derived CDR1 and CDR2 are MGHDK and SYGVNS. This CDR3 contains 15 residues. V shed 3 bases and J 3 bases; nucleotides not matched to a gene: 3. CDR3 region: CASSDGGRYTGELFF. The CDR3 DNA reads TGTGCCAGCAGTGATGGCGGGAGGTACACCGGGGAGCTGTTTTTT.

In its sample, this clonotype was seen a few times. The chain is built from TRBV6-4 and TRBJ1-2; D remains unclear. Germline V gene sequence: CDR1 MRHNA, CDR2 SNTAGT. V was pared by 0 bases and J by 5 bases, with 10 bases between. This CDR3 has 14 residues. CDR3 loop: CASSDSEEGYGYTF. CDR3 in DNA: TGTGCCAGCAGTGACTCAGAGGAAGGGTATGGCTACACCTTC.

The chain has TRBV7-6 and TRBJ2-1; no reliable D call. CDR1 SGHVS and CDR2 FNYEAQ come from the germline V gene. CDR3 length: 14 amino acids. The V gene lost 5 bases and the J gene lost 6 bases, with 14 bases spanning the gap. CDR3 nucleotide sequence: TGTGCCAGCAGCCCAGACCCCGCCTCCAATGAGCAGTTCTTC. Encoded protein: CASSPDPASNEQFF.

This sequence joins TRBV12-3 or TRBV12-4 and TRBJ1-2; possible D gene TRBD1, 5 bases. V lost 4 bases and J lost 4, with 7 bases in between. The CDR3 sequence is 12 residues long. CDR3 in DNA: TGTGCCAGCAGTTGGGACGGCTATGGCTACACCTTC. This sequence encodes CASSWDGYGYTF.

This clonotype was seen a single time. The V and J genes are TRBV7-9 and TRBJ2-1; 10 bases line up with TRBD2. J was trimmed by 4 bases and V by 7 bases; bases with no gene match: 7. Per the germline V gene, CDR1 is SEHNR and CDR2 is FQNEAQ (reference sequence). The CDR3 covers 15 residues. CDR3 bases: TGTGCCAGCACGCCAACTAGCGGGACTTACAATGAGCAGTTCTTC. Protein: CASTPTSGTYNEQFF.

The V and J genes are TRBV7-9 and TRBJ2-2; no reliable D call. Germline V lookup: CDR1 SEHNR, CDR2 FQNEAQ (reference sequence). Trimming stripped 5 bases from V and 4 bases from J, with 11 bases between. The CDR3 is 14 amino acids. The DNA for the CDR3 is TGTGCCAGCAGCCAGAGTACGGGCACCGGGGAGCTGTTTTTT. Translation: CASSQSTGTGELFF.

This clonotype was counted a few times. This chain links TRBV20-1 with TRBJ2-7; 7 nucleotides align to TRBD2. With V trimmed by 3 bases and J by 4 bases, 12 bases remained unmatched. CDR3 length equals 15 residues. Germline assignment: CDR1 DFQATT and CDR2 SNEGSKA (reference sequence). In DNA form, the CDR3 reads TGCAGTGCTAGTAACAGTCTAGCGGAGACATACGAGCAGTACTTC. It yields the protein CSASNSLAETYEQYF.

This clonotype was detected a few times. This chain uses TRBV7-9 with TRBJ1-1; D gene unclear. CDR3 length: 14 residues. The V end was cut by 0 bases, the J end by 3 bases, with 8 bases between. Per germline, CDR1 SEHNR and CDR2 FQNEAQ (reference sequence). The CDR3 protein is CASSLASVDTEAFF. In DNA form, the CDR3 reads TGTGCCAGCAGCTTAGCCTCAGTGGACACTGAAGCTTTCTTT.

The chain couples TRBV4-2 to TRBJ2-3; D may be TRBD2 (7 bases). The V end was cut by 4 bases, the J end by 4 bases, with 15 bases between. The CDR3 totals 15 residues. The germline gives CDR1 LGHNA, CDR2 YNFKEQ. This chain's CDR3 is CASSRGGGRSDTQYF. The CDR3 DNA reads TGTGCCAGCAGCCGAGGGGGGGGGAGATCAGATACGCAGTATTTT.

The chain joins TRBV4-3 to TRBJ1-6, with 7 positions matching TRBD1. CDR3 size: 18 residues. V lost 0 bases, J lost 3 bases, and 8 bases stayed unmatched. Germline values: CDR1 LGHNA, CDR2 YSLEER. The CDR3 loop is CASSQDINRGFYNSPLHF. CDR3 bases: TGCGCCAGCAGCCAAGATATTAACAGGGGATTCTATAATTCACCCCTCCACTTT.

This sequence joins TRBV14 and TRBJ1-6; perhaps TRBD1 as D (5 bases). V shed 7 bases and J shed 6 bases, with 13 bases lying between them. Germline loops: CDR1 SGHDN, CDR2 FVKESK. The CDR3 loop spans 14 amino acids. The CDR3 loop reads CASTGFVSNSPLHF. For the CDR3, the DNA is TGTGCCAGCACAGGGTTTGTTAGTAATTCACCCCTCCACTTT.

This chain joins TRBV7-6 and TRBJ2-7; 7 bases map to TRBD1. V shed 8 bases, J shed 5 bases, and the junction held 9 bases outside the gene matches. CDR1 and CDR2 from the germline V gene are SGHVS and FNYEAQ. This CDR3 has 13 residues. In nucleotides, the CDR3 is TGTGCCAGCGCCAGGGGGATCACCCACGAGCAGTACTTC. Encoded protein: CASARGITHEQYF.

As DNA, the CDR3 is TGTGCCAGTAGGGAGAGAAGAAACACTGAAGCTTTCTTT. Its protein is CASRERRNTEAFF. This rearrangement joins TRBV19 to TRBJ1-1; D gene uncertain. Germline CDR1 LNHDA, CDR2 SQIVND (reference sequence). V was pared by 6 bases and J by 2 bases, with 10 bases between. The CDR3 extends over 13 amino acids.

In this sample, this clonotype turned up a few times. The chain combines TRBV29-1 with TRBJ2-1; the match to TRBD2 covers 8 bases. Germline V lookup: CDR1 SQVTM, CDR2 ANQGSEA. V shed 6 bases and J 5 bases; nucleotides not matched to a gene: 9. The CDR3 sequence is 14 residues long. Here the CDR3 DNA reads TGCAGCGTCGCGGGACTAGGGGGGGACAATGAGCAGTTCTTC. It encodes CSVAGLGGDNEQFF.

This clonotype was observed a handful of times. The chain couples TRBV20-1 to TRBJ2-1; 11 bases line up with TRBD2. V lost 0 bases and J lost 2; bases outside the gene matches: 0. Germline V gene data show CDR1 as DFQATT and CDR2 as SNEGSKA (reference sequence). The CDR3 is made up of 15 amino acids. The CDR3 region has the DNA TGCAGTGCTAGAGATAGCGGGAGGGCCTACAATGAGCAGTTCTTC. Translation gives CSARDSGRAYNEQFF.

This clonotype was seen repeatedly, ten times or more. V and J are TRBV5-6 and TRBJ2-7, with D perhaps TRBD2 (5 bases). The CDR3 contains 15 residues. Germline CDR1 is SGHDT and CDR2 is YYEEEE. Trimming pared 2 bases from V and 0 bases from J, leaving 12 bases between. In nucleotides, the CDR3 is TGTGCCAGCAGCTTAGGTGAGGGAAGCTCCTACGAGCAGTACTTC. Its translation is CASSLGEGSSYEQYF.

The V and J genes are TRBV7-8 and TRBJ2-3; D ambiguous. The CDR3 covers 15 residues. V dropped 5 bases and J dropped 1 base, with 13 bases sitting between them. The germline V gene has CDR1 SGHVS and CDR2 FQNEAQ. CDR3 bases: TGTGCCAGCAGCCCTAGTGGAGTGGGCACAGATACGCAGTATTTT. Amino acid sequence: CASSPSGVGTDTQYF.

This clonotype was recorded many times. V usage is TRBV2 and J usage is TRBJ2-1; a weak D match, TRBD1 (5 bases). This CDR3 has 12 residues. The V and J ends lost 6 bases and 13 bases respectively, with 16 bases between them. Germline V gene data show CDR1 as SNHLY and CDR2 as FYNNEI. The CDR3 region is CASSPGGQEQFF. DNA for the CDR3: TGTGCCAGCAGCCCCGGCGGACAAGAACAGTTCTTC. Filled out from reference TRBV2 and TRBJ2-1, the complete variable domain reads EPEVTQTPSHQVTQMGQEVILRCVPISNHLYFYWYRQILGQKVEFLVSFYNNEISEKSEIFDDQFSVERPDGSNFTLKIRSTKLEDSAMYFCASSPGGQEQFFGPGTRLTVL.

This clonotype was counted only a few times. The chain links TRBV20-1 to TRBJ1-1; D unresolved. CDR1 and CDR2 from the germline V gene are DFQATT and SNEGSKA (reference sequence). This CDR3 contains 9 residues. As DNA, the CDR3 is TGCAGCCCCACTGCTGAAGCTTTCTTT. Translated: CSPTAEAFF.

The chain combines TRBV12-3 or TRBV12-4 with TRBJ1-1, with TRBD1 matching over 7 bases. This CDR3 comprises 17 residues. The J segment lost 0 bases and the V segment lost 5 bases, leaving 12 bases of the junction unmatched. The CDR3 sequence is CASSHLTGRTMNTEAFF. DNA for the CDR3: TGTGCCAGCAGTCATCTGACAGGGCGCACCATGAACACTGAAGCTTTCTTT.

V is TRBV15 and J is TRBJ1-2, with 10 bases identical to TRBD1. The CDR3 totals 15 residues. Trimming at V came to 4 bases and at J to 4 bases, leaving 6 bases not matched to a gene. Germline lookup yields CDR1 LNHNV and CDR2 YYDKDF (reference sequence). DNA of the CDR3: TGTGCCACCAGCACCAGACAGGGGGCCCTCTATGGCTACACCTTC. Its protein product is CATSTRQGALYGYTF. The complete variable domain, with remaining parts taken from reference TRBV15 and TRBJ1-2, reads DAMVIQNPRYQVTQFGKPVTLSCSQTLNHNVMYWYQQKSSQAPKLLFHYYDKDFNNEADTPDNFQSRRPNTSFCFLDIRSPGLGDTAMYLCATSTRQGALYGYTFGSGTRLTVV.

The genes are TRBV12-3 or TRBV12-4 and TRBJ1-1; D is possibly TRBD1 (5 bases). The CDR3 has 13 residues. The V end lost 10 bases, the J end lost 1 base, and 13 bases lay between the germline ends. CDR3 sequence reads: CATLIGGNTEAFF. In DNA, the CDR3 is TGTGCCACCCTTATTGGGGGGAACACTGAAGCTTTCTTT.

There are many counts of this clonotype. The chain joins TRBV4-1 to TRBJ2-1; 7 bases align to TRBD1. The germline V gene has CDR1 MGHRA and CDR2 YSYEKL. Losses at the gene ends were 1 base for V and 8 bases for J; bases not matched to a gene: 8. CDR3 length: 15 amino acids. Written as DNA, the CDR3 is TGCGCCAGCAGCCAAGGTGAGGGGGCCGTCGATGAGCAGTTCTTC. Translating gives CASSQGEGAVDEQFF.

The V call is TRBV29-1, the J call TRBJ2-1; maybe TRBD1 (5 bases). CDR1 SQVTM and CDR2 ANQGSEA come from the germline V gene. Trimming pared 4 bases from V and 6 bases from J, leaving 10 bases between. The CDR3 totals 12 residues. This CDR3 reads CSVVVQGNEQFF. CDR3 sequence (DNA): TGCAGCGTTGTGGTCCAGGGCAATGAGCAGTTCTTC.

The V and J genes are TRBV5-1 and TRBJ2-3; D perhaps matches TRBD2 (7 bases). Germline V gives CDR1 SGHRS, CDR2 YFSETQ. The CDR3 length is 16 residues. Trimming stripped 0 bases from V and 7 bases from J, with 18 bases between. The CDR3 DNA sequence: TGCGCCAGCAGCTTGGGACTGGGGGGGGGCATGAATACGCAGTATTTT. This codes for CASSLGLGGGMNTQYF. The full variable domain, in which reference TRBV5-1 and TRBJ2-3 provide the parts outside the CDR3, is KAGVTQTPRYLIKTRGQQVTLSCSPISGHRSVSWYQQTPGQGLQFLFEYFSETQRNKGNFPGRFSGRQFSNSRSEMNVSTLELGDSALYLCASSLGLGGGMNTQYFGPGTRLTVL.